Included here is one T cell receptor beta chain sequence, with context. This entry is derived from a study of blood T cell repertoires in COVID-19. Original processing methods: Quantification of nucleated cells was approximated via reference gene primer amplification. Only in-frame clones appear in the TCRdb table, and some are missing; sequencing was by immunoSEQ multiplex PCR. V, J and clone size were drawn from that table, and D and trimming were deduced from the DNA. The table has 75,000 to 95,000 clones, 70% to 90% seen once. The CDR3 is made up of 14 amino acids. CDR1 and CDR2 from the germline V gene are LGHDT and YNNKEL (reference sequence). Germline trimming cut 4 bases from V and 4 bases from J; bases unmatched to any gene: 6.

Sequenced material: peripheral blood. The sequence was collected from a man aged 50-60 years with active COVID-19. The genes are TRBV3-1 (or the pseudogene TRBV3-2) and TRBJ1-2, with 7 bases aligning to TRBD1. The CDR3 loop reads CASSPKWDSYGYTF. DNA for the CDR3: TGTGCCAGCAGCCCCAAATGGGACAGCTATGGCTACACCTTC.